One sample yielded the 15 T cell receptor beta chains listed below, sequenced in a study of T cells in Graves' hyperthyroidism and ophthalmopathy. Authors of the study amplified TCR beta CDR3 regions from RNA transcripts. First-round RT-PCR with HTBI primers amplified the TCR CDR3 region. TCRdb recomputed calls from the multiplex PCR reads with MiXCR, one row per CDR3 protein. Here the sample spans approximately 720,000 distinct CDR3 sequences, around 20% being singletons. The material sequenced was blood. These receptors were taken from a woman aged 45-59 years with Graves' hyperthyroidism that later progressed to Graves' ophthalmopathy.

This clonotype was counted many times. The V and J genes are TRBV7-8 and TRBJ2-2; D not certain. CDR3 length equals 16 residues. CDR1 SGHVS and CDR2 FQNEAQ come from the germline V gene. V was cut by 1 base and J by 2 bases, with 11 bases left in between. The CDR3 DNA sequence: TGTGCCAGCAGCTTAGTTCCATCTCGCAACACCGGGGAGCTGTTTTTT. The encoded protein is CASSLVPSRNTGELFF. Filled out from reference TRBV7-8 and TRBJ2-2, the complete variable domain reads GAGVSQSPRYKVAKRGQDVALRCDPISGHVSLFWYQQALGQGPEFLTYFQNEAQLDKSGLPSDRFFAERPEGSVSTLKIQRTQQEDSAVYLCASSLVPSRNTGELFFGEGSRLTVL.

This clonotype was recorded at least ten times. This chain joins TRBV6-6 and TRBJ1-2; D is unresolved. Trimming took 0 bases from V and 4 from J, leaving 12 bases between them. Per germline, CDR1 MNHNY and CDR2 SVGAGI (reference sequence). This CDR3 region has 15 residues. The DNA of the CDR3 is TGTGCCAGCAGTTACTCGGTCAGGAGATCCTATGGCTACACCTTC. The encoded protein is CASSYSVRRSYGYTF.

This clonotype was counted ten times or more. The rearrangement links TRBV18 to TRBJ2-7, with 8 bases fitting TRBD1. Germline V CDR1 and CDR2: KGHSH, LQKENI. Trimming at V came to 3 bases and at J to 3 bases, leaving 4 bases not matched to a gene. This CDR3 spans 14 amino acids. CDR3 in amino acids: CASSPGQANYEQYF. CDR3 in DNA: TGTGCCAGCTCACCGGGACAGGCGAACTACGAGCAGTACTTC.

DNA of the CDR3: TGTGCCAGCAGATATTCAGACAGGGGAACCGGGGAGCTGTTTTTT. It specifies CASRYSDRGTGELFF. The V and J genes are TRBV12-3 or TRBV12-4 and TRBJ2-2, with 8 bases identical to TRBD1. This CDR3 is 15 amino acids long. The V and J ends lost 6 bases and 5 bases, in that order; junction bases with no gene match: 8.

The gene calls are TRBV14 and TRBJ1-3, with D perhaps matching TRBD1 (6 bases). Germline-derived CDR1 and CDR2 are SGHDN and FVKESK. Trimming removed 3 bases at V and 3 bases at J, with 9 bases between. The CDR3 runs to 14 residues. CDR3 amino acids: CASSHSGDGNTIYF. CDR3 bases: TGTGCCAGCAGCCATTCAGGGGATGGAAACACCATATATTTT.

This clonotype was counted ten times or more. The CDR3 bases are TGTGCCAGCAGCGTAGGGGTCACTAGCGGGGGGCACGAGCAGTACTTC. It specifies CASSVGVTSGGHEQYF. The chain uses TRBV9 and TRBJ2-7, with TRBD2 matching over 12 bases. Germline-derived CDR1 and CDR2 are SGDLS and YYNGEE. Unmatched junction bases numbered 6, after V lost 0 bases and J lost 5 bases. The CDR3 sequence is 16 residues long.

This chain uses TRBV4-1 with TRBJ2-3; 7 bases match TRBD1. The CDR3 is 15 residues long. The germline CDR1 and CDR2 sequences are MGHRA and YSYEKL. V shed 4 bases, J shed 3 bases, and the junction held 7 bases outside the gene matches. CDR3 sequence reads: CASSPPDRVTDTQYF. In nucleotides, the CDR3 is TGCGCCAGCAGCCCCCCTGACAGGGTGACAGATACGCAGTATTTT.

This rearrangement joins TRBV6-1 to TRBJ2-1, with 8 bases identical to TRBD1. CDR3 length: 14 amino acids. Germline CDR1 reads MNHNS; CDR2 reads SASEGT. J was trimmed by 4 bases and V by 5 bases; bases with no gene match: 4. CDR3 sequence (DNA): TGTGCCAGCAGTAGACAGGGGCCTTACAATGAGCAGTTCTTC. Residues: CASSRQGPYNEQFF.

The V gene is TRBV3-1, the J gene TRBJ2-7; 8 nucleotides line up with TRBD1. Trimming cost V 1 base and J 0 bases; bases outside gene matches: 5. This CDR3 is built from 16 residues. Germline V gives CDR1 LGHDT, CDR2 YNNKEL (reference sequence). The CDR3: CASSQGWTGSSYEQYF. The DNA for the CDR3 is TGTGCCAGCAGCCAAGGCTGGACAGGGAGCTCCTACGAGCAGTACTTC.

The rearrangement uses TRBV20-1 and TRBJ1-3; D call uncertain. V shed 6 bases and J shed 0 bases, with 15 bases lying between them. There are 15 residues in the CDR3. Per germline, CDR1 DFQATT and CDR2 SNEGSKA (reference sequence). CDR3 loop: CSAEYPQNSGNTIYF. The CDR3 DNA is TGCAGTGCCGAATACCCACAGAACTCTGGAAACACCATATATTTT.

Notes on this clonotype: One base away lies a much larger clone, so this may be a sequencing read error. J is TRBJ2-7 and V is TRBV7-9, with TRBD1 matching over 8 bases. The CDR3 has 14 amino acids. Unmatched junction bases numbered 9, after V lost 5 bases and J lost 6 bases. Germline V gives CDR1 SEHNR, CDR2 FQNEAQ (reference sequence). The CDR3 loop is CASSLFQGAIEQYF. In nucleotides, the CDR3 is TGTGCCAGCAGCCTCTTCCAGGGGGCCATCGAGCAGTACTTC.

A few counts support this clonotype. This rearrangement joins TRBV10-3 to TRBJ2-1, with 11 bases identical to TRBD2. The CDR3 has 14 residues. Germline trimming cut 7 bases from V and 7 bases from J; bases unmatched to any gene: 6. The germline V gene encodes CDR1 ENHRY and CDR2 SYGVKD. CDR3 nucleotides: TGTGCCATCAACGAGGGACTAGCGGAGAATGAGCAGTTCTTC. This gives the protein CAINEGLAENEQFF.

In this sample, this clonotype turned up a few times. The chain combines TRBV4-1 with TRBJ1-5; TRBD1 might be the D (5 bases). Trimming removed 4 bases at V and 7 bases at J, with 14 bases between. This CDR3 is 14 amino acids long. Germline CDR1 is MGHRA and CDR2 is YSYEKL. CDR3 loop: CASSPPGTEQPQHF. The CDR3 bases are TGCGCCAGCAGCCCGCCAGGGACTGAACAGCCCCAGCATTTT.

The rearrangement links TRBV5-1 to TRBJ2-5, with no clear D. Trimming removed 0 bases from V and 2 bases from J, with 8 bases in between. From germline, CDR1 is SGHRS and CDR2 YFSETQ. The CDR3 extends over 14 amino acids. The CDR3 loop reads CASSLELPQETQYF. CDR3 nucleotides: TGCGCCAGCAGCTTGGAGTTACCGCAAGAGACCCAGTACTTC.

This clonotype was observed at least ten times. V is TRBV19 and J is TRBJ2-2, with D maybe TRBD1 (6 bases). In germline, CDR1 is LNHDA, CDR2 SQIVND (reference sequence). The V gene lost 7 bases and the J gene lost 2 bases, with 11 bases spanning the gap. This CDR3 comprises 14 residues. The CDR3 protein is CASTTGPNTGELFF. CDR3 DNA: TGTGCCAGTACCACAGGGCCTAACACCGGGGAGCTGTTTTTT.